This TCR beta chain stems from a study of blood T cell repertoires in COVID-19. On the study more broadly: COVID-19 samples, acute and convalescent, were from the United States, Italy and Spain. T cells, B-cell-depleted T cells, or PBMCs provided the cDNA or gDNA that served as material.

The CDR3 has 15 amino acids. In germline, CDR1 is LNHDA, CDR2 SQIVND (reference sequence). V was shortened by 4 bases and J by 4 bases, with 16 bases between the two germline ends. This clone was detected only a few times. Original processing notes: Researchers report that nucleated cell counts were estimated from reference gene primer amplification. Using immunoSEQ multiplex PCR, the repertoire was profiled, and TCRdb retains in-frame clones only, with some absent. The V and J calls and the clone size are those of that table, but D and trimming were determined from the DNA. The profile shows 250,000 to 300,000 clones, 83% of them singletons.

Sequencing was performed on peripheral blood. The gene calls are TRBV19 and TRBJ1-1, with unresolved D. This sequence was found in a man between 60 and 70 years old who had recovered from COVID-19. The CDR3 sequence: CASSRGDLGSTEAFF. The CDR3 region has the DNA TGTGCCAGTAGTAGGGGAGACTTGGGATCCACTGAAGCTTTCTTT.